This TCR beta chain was found in a study of T cells after yellow fever vaccination. Whole-study findings and limits: Although most clonotypes did not, a small share appeared in both CD4 and CD8 compartments.

Trimming removed 3 bases from V and 4 bases from J, with 9 bases in between. Germline V gives CDR1 SQVTM, CDR2 ANQGSEA. This CDR3 region has 12 residues. It was through 5'RACE template switching that TCR cDNA was made, with a universal primer site and UMIs added. TCRdb fed the 5' RACE reads into MiXCR, producing one record per CDR3 protein. Of 120,000 or so distinct CDR3 sequences in the sample, under 9% were seen once. The sample holds many counts of this clonotype. Its antigen is not known. The V call is TRBV29-1, the J call TRBJ1-1; D is ambiguous. Source: CD8+ T cells sorted from PBMCs, taken on the day of the yellow fever booster vaccination. This TCR came from a man in his late teens or twenties who received the YFV17D yellow fever vaccine. Written as DNA, the CDR3 is TGCAGCGTTGACTACGGGAGCACTGAAGCTTTCTTT. Translating it yields CSVDYGSTEAFF. The variable domain in full, completed from reference TRBV29-1 and TRBJ1-1, reads SAVISQKPSRDICQRGTSLTIQCQVDSQVTMMFWYRQQPGQSLTLIATANQGSEATYESGFVIDKFPISRPNLTFSTLTVSNMSPEDSSIYLCSVDYGSTEAFFGQGTRLTVV.